The 32 T cell receptor beta chains below were found in one sample sequenced in a study of blood T cell repertoires in COVID-19. Some clones are missing from TCRdb's copy, which holds only in-frame ones; the method was immunoSEQ multiplex PCR. The sample contains fewer than 200,000 clones, more than 75% of which appear only once. Sample: peripheral blood. All receptors come from a man between 35 and 55 years old with active or convalescent COVID-19.

The chain's CDR3 is CASSRGSSYNSPLHF. The CDR3, as DNA: TGTGCCAGTAGCAGGGGGAGCTCCTATAATTCACCCCTCCACTTT. The J gene is TRBJ1-6, the V gene TRBV19; the match to TRBD1 covers 7 bases. J gave up 0 bases and V 6 bases, and 2 bases lay outside the gene matches. In germline, CDR1 is LNHDA, CDR2 SQIVND (reference sequence). This CDR3 comprises 15 residues. Full variable domain (outside the CDR3, taken from reference TRBV19 and TRBJ1-6): DGGITQSPKYLFRKEGQNVTLSCEQNLNHDAMYWYRQDPGQGLRLIYYSQIVNDFQKGDIAEGYSVSREKKESFPLTVTSAQKNPTAFYLCASSRGSSYNSPLHFGNGTRLTVT.

This sequence joins TRBV27 and TRBJ2-5, with 7 bases fitting TRBD2. CDR3 length: 15 residues. After removal of 5 bases from V and 5 bases from J, the junction contained 11 bases not matched to a gene. From germline, CDR1 is MNHEY and CDR2 SMNVEV (reference sequence). CDR3 sequence: CASSNPGGGWETQYF. Here the CDR3 DNA reads TGTGCCAGCAGTAACCCGGGGGGAGGATGGGAGACCCAGTACTTC.

J is TRBJ1-3 and V is TRBV4-1; TRBD1 is a possible D gene (6 bases). CDR3 length: 15 amino acids. Trimming took off 2 bases at V and 4 bases at J, with 12 bases between the two ends. Germline loops: CDR1 MGHRA, CDR2 YSYEKL. The CDR3 DNA sequence: TGCGCCAGCAGCCAACCGACAGGATCAGGAAACACCATATATTTT. Amino acid sequence: CASSQPTGSGNTIYF.

The rearrangement uses TRBV3-1 (or the pseudogene TRBV3-2) and TRBJ1-5; possibly TRBD1 for D (5 bases). The CDR3 has 12 amino acids. Germline CDR1 and CDR2: LGHDT and YNNKEL (reference sequence). Between the trimmed V and J ends, which lost 4 bases and 11 bases, there was a span of 12 bases. In DNA, the CDR3 is TGTGCCAGCAGCCGGGGGGGTGGCACCCAGCATTTT. Its translation: CASSRGGGTQHF.

The gene calls are TRBV27 and TRBJ2-7, with 7 positions matching TRBD1. The germline V gene has CDR1 MNHEY and CDR2 SMNVEV (reference sequence). CDR3 size: 14 residues. J lost 7 bases, V lost 5 bases, and 11 bases had no gene match. CDR3 sequence (DNA): TGTGCCAGCAGTAACCTAGGGGGCGAGGGGGAGCAGTACTTC. This encodes CASSNLGGEGEQYF.

The rearrangement links TRBV4-3 to TRBJ1-6, with D hard to call. Looked up from germline, CDR1 is LGHNA and CDR2 is YSLEER. V lost 0 bases, J lost 10 bases, and 16 bases lay in between. CDR3 length equals 16 residues. The CDR3 DNA sequence: TGCGCCAGCAGCCAAGACGTTAAGAGCTCGGTGTCACCCCTCCACTTT. It encodes CASSQDVKSSVSPLHF.

The chain uses TRBV5-1 and TRBJ2-7, with 8 bases fitting TRBD1. The CDR3 spans 18 residues. V shed 3 bases, J shed 7 bases, and the junction held 21 bases outside the gene matches. Per germline, CDR1 SGHRS and CDR2 YFSETQ. For the CDR3, the DNA is TGCGCCAGCAGCTCACCATCCAGCATGACAGGGGTTTCGTATGAGCAGTACTTC. Amino acid sequence: CASSSPSSMTGVSYEQYF.

The genes are TRBV5-6 and TRBJ1-1, with TRBD1 as a possible D gene (6 bases). The CDR3 covers 15 residues. The V end was cut by 5 bases, the J end by 3 bases, with 17 bases between. Germline V gives CDR1 SGHDT, CDR2 YYEEEE. The CDR3 nucleotides read TGTGCCAGCAGTCGTGGGGGCAGGGCGTACACTGAAGCTTTCTTT. Amino acid sequence: CASSRGGRAYTEAFF. Looking up the rest from reference TRBV5-6 and TRBJ1-1 gives the full variable domain: DAGVTQSPTHLIKTRGQQVTLRCSPKSGHDTVSWYQQALGQGPQFIFQYYEEEERQRGNFPDRFSGHQFPNYSSELNVNALLLGDSALYLCASSRGGRAYTEAFFGQGTRLTVV.

This clone was seen a single time. The V and J genes are TRBV13 and TRBJ2-3, with 7 bases fitting TRBD2. With 0 bases clipped from V and 2 bases from J, the junction kept 5 bases outside the gene matches. The CDR3 is 16 residues long. Germline V CDR1 and CDR2: PRHDT, FYEKMQ (reference sequence). The CDR3: CASSLGTGGATDTQYF. The CDR3, as DNA: TGTGCCAGCAGCTTAGGGACGGGGGGAGCCACAGATACGCAGTATTTT. Complete variable domain (other parts from reference TRBV13 and TRBJ2-3): AAGVIQSPRHLIKEKRETATLKCYPIPRHDTVYWYQQGPGQDPQFLISFYEKMQSDKGSIPDRFSAQQFSDYHSELNMSSLELGDSALYFCASSLGTGGATDTQYFGPGTRLTVL.

This chain links TRBV11-2 with TRBJ2-7, with 7 bases lining up with TRBD1. Unmatched junction bases numbered 9, after V lost 1 base and J lost 9 bases. Germline CDR1 SGHAT, CDR2 FQNNGV. The CDR3 spans 14 residues. CDR3 loop: CASSLVGTGAPQYF. CDR3 sequence (DNA): TGTGCCAGCAGCTTAGTCGGTACAGGGGCCCCGCAGTACTTC. The full variable domain, rest sourced from reference TRBV11-2 and TRBJ2-7, is EAGVAQSPRYKIIEKRQSVAFWCNPISGHATLYWYQQILGQGPKLLIQFQNNGVVDDSQLPKDRFSAERLKGVDSTLKIQPAKLEDSAVYLCASSLVGTGAPQYFGPGTRLTVT.

This sequence joins TRBV29-1 and TRBJ1-2; D call uncertain. V lost 1 base, J lost 7 bases, and 10 bases lay in between. This CDR3 is 12 amino acids long. The germline CDR1 and CDR2 sequences are SQVTM and ANQGSEA. CDR3 sequence (DNA): TGCAGCGTTGAAGGAGGGCCAGGTGGCTACACCTTC. As protein: CSVEGGPGGYTF. Full variable domain (missing parts from reference TRBV29-1 and TRBJ1-2): SAVISQKPSRDICQRGTSLTIQCQVDSQVTMMFWYRQQPGQSLTLIATANQGSEATYESGFVIDKFPISRPNLTFSTLTVSNMSPEDSSIYLCSVEGGPGGYTFGSGTRLTVV.

This clone was recorded only once. The genes are TRBV5-1 and TRBJ2-3; 8 bases fit TRBD2. Unmatched junction bases numbered 16, after V lost 2 bases and J lost 2 bases. Germline values: CDR1 SGHRS, CDR2 YFSETQ. The CDR3 extends over 19 amino acids. This CDR3 reads CASSFNTIAGRPYTDTQYF. The DNA for the CDR3 is TGCGCCAGCAGCTTCAATACAATAGCGGGGCGGCCGTACACAGATACGCAGTATTTT.

V is TRBV20-1 and J is TRBJ1-2; a weak D match, TRBD1 (6 bases). Germline V gene lookup returns CDR1 DFQATT and CDR2 SNEGSKA (reference sequence). CDR3 length equals 12 residues. V shed 3 bases and J shed 6 bases, with 11 bases lying between them. The CDR3 here is CSASRSGDGYTF. DNA of the CDR3: TGCAGTGCTAGTAGGTCAGGGGATGGCTACACCTTC.

V and J are TRBV5-4 and TRBJ2-7; the D gene is possibly TRBD1 (6 bases). The CDR3 is 12 amino acids. V was pared by 4 bases and J by 7 bases, with 12 bases between. Looked up from germline, CDR1 is SGHNT and CDR2 is YYREEE (reference sequence). The chain's CDR3 is CASSQTGNEQYF. The DNA for the CDR3 is TGTGCCAGCAGCCAGACAGGTAATGAGCAGTACTTC.

The chain recombines TRBV2 with TRBJ2-7; 8 positions agree with TRBD1. The CDR3 is made up of 14 amino acids. Losses at the gene ends were 6 bases for V and 4 bases for J; bases not matched to a gene: 8. From germline, CDR1 is SNHLY and CDR2 FYNNEI. CDR3 protein: CASRATGGLYEQYF. Here the CDR3 DNA reads TGTGCCAGCAGGGCAACAGGGGGTTTGTACGAGCAGTACTTC.

This rearrangement joins TRBV30 to TRBJ1-2, with no clear D. The CDR3 totals 13 residues. Per the germline V gene, CDR1 is GTSNPN and CDR2 is SVGIG (reference sequence). Trimming took off 0 bases at V and 2 bases at J, with 7 bases between the two ends. The CDR3 sequence is CAWSVHPNYGYTF. In DNA, the CDR3 is TGTGCCTGGAGTGTACATCCAAACTATGGCTACACCTTC.

The J gene is TRBJ2-5, the V gene TRBV5-6; possibly TRBD1 for D (6 bases). Between the trimmed V and J ends, which lost 3 bases and 2 bases, there was a span of 14 bases. CDR3 size: 15 residues. Germline CDR1 is SGHDT and CDR2 is YYEEEE. CDR3 DNA sequence: TGTGCCAGCAGCTCTATCAGGGGCCTTCAAGAGACCCAGTACTTC. This codes for CASSSIRGLQETQYF. Supplemented by reference TRBV5-6 and TRBJ2-5, the full variable domain reads DAGVTQSPTHLIKTRGQQVTLRCSPKSGHDTVSWYQQALGQGPQFIFQYYEEEERQRGNFPDRFSGHQFPNYSSELNVNALLLGDSALYLCASSSIRGLQETQYFGPGTRLLVL.

The chain carries TRBV18 and TRBJ2-2, with 8 bases identical to TRBD1. Germline V gene data show CDR1 as KGHSH and CDR2 as LQKENI. CDR3 length: 14 amino acids. V was pared by 10 bases and J by 4 bases, with 8 bases of the junction left unmatched. The CDR3 protein is CATLDRGSTGELFF. CDR3 sequence (DNA): TGTGCCACCCTAGACAGGGGAAGCACCGGGGAGCTGTTTTTT.

This chain uses TRBV27 with TRBJ1-6, with 10 bases that match TRBD1. The length of the CDR3 is 17 residues. Per the germline V gene, CDR1 is MNHEY and CDR2 is SMNVEV (reference sequence). V shed 5 bases, J shed 6 bases, and the junction held 10 bases outside the gene matches. For the CDR3, the DNA is TGTGCCAGCAGTCAGACCGGGACAGGGGTCTTTAATTCACCCCTCCACTTT. Translating gives CASSQTGTGVFNSPLHF.

The gene calls are TRBV5-8 and TRBJ1-2, with D uncertain. The CDR3 length is 14 residues. Looked up from germline, CDR1 is SGHTS and CDR2 is YDEGEE. The V and J ends lost 1 base and 4 bases respectively, with 11 bases between them. This chain's CDR3 is CASSLRGISYGYTF. The CDR3 nucleotides read TGTGCCAGCAGCTTGCGGGGTATTTCCTATGGCTACACCTTC. Full variable domain (missing parts from reference TRBV5-8 and TRBJ1-2): EAGVTQSPTHLIKTRGQQATLRCSPISGHTSVYWYQQALGLGLQFLLWYDEGEERNRGNFPPRFSGRQFPNYSSELNVNALELEDSALYLCASSLRGISYGYTFGSGTRLTVV.

This clone was recorded a few times. The J gene is TRBJ2-7, the V gene TRBV19; D is perhaps TRBD2 (6 bases). Trimming removed 4 bases from V and 3 bases from J, with 16 bases in between. Germline V gene data show CDR1 as LNHDA and CDR2 as SQIVND (reference sequence). This CDR3 region has 15 residues. This CDR3 is CASSTPGLPGYEQYF. CDR3 bases: TGTGCCAGTAGTACCCCGGGACTCCCAGGCTACGAGCAGTACTTC.

The gene calls are TRBV11-2 and TRBJ1-3, with a tentative D call TRBD1 (6 bases). This CDR3 region has 15 residues. Trimming took 0 bases from V and 1 from J, leaving 7 bases between them. Germline loops: CDR1 SGHAT, CDR2 FQNNGV. Here the CDR3 reads CASSLDRGSGNTIYF. The CDR3 nucleotides read TGTGCCAGCAGCTTAGACAGGGGATCTGGAAACACCATATATTTT.

V gene TRBV11-2 combines with J gene TRBJ1-1; possible D gene TRBD1, 5 bases. The V end lost 2 bases, the J end lost 1 base, and 14 bases lay between the germline ends. The CDR3 totals 16 residues. The germline gives CDR1 SGHAT, CDR2 FQNNGV. The CDR3 DNA sequence: TGTGCCAGCAGCTTACGCTTCGGACAAAAGAACACTGAAGCTTTCTTT. Protein: CASSLRFGQKNTEAFF.

This chain connects TRBV15 to TRBJ2-5; 8 nucleotides match TRBD1. The CDR3 contains 14 residues. The ends lost 1 base at V and 4 bases at J; junction bases unmatched: 2. The germline gives CDR1 LNHNV, CDR2 YYDKDF (reference sequence). CDR3 region: CATSRGQGRETQYF. CDR3 DNA: TGTGCCACCAGCAGAGGACAGGGGAGAGAGACCCAGTACTTC.

This chain links TRBV6-5 with TRBJ1-2, with D tentatively TRBD1 (5 bases). V was pared by 7 bases and J by 3 bases, with 18 bases between. Germline CDR1 MNHEY, CDR2 SVGAGI. The CDR3 consists of 15 residues. This chain's CDR3 is CASMSGLKFDYGYTF. The CDR3 DNA is TGTGCCAGCATGTCGGGACTCAAGTTTGACTATGGCTACACCTTC.

V is TRBV5-1 and J is TRBJ2-2, with 8 positions matching TRBD2. The germline V gene encodes CDR1 SGHRS and CDR2 YFSETQ. The CDR3 extends over 18 amino acids. The V gene end was trimmed by 1 base and the J gene end by 0 bases; junction bases not matched to a gene: 8. CDR3 sequence: CASSLKLAEFANTGELFF. The CDR3 nucleotides are TGCGCCAGCAGCTTGAAACTAGCGGAATTCGCGAACACCGGGGAGCTGTTTTTT.

V and J are TRBV9 and TRBJ1-5; D is ambiguous. Germline V gives CDR1 SGDLS, CDR2 YYNGEE. V shed 2 bases and J shed 6 bases, with 9 bases lying between them. The CDR3 length is 13 residues. CDR3: CASSVSSVQPQHF. CDR3 coding DNA: TGTGCCAGCAGCGTTTCTTCGGTTCAGCCCCAGCATTTT.

CDR3: CASRRDRVNQPQHF. The CDR3 DNA reads as TGTGCCAGCAGGCGGGACAGGGTGAACCAGCCCCAGCATTTT. The rearrangement links TRBV6-5 to TRBJ1-5; 9 bases map to TRBD1. CDR1 is MNHEY and CDR2 is SVGAGI in the germline V gene. This CDR3 contains 14 residues. The junction had 7 bases not matched to a gene; V was cut back by 6 bases and J by 7 bases.

The V call is TRBV18, the J call TRBJ2-1; D may be TRBD1 (6 bases). Germline values: CDR1 KGHSH, CDR2 LQKENI. This CDR3 comprises 15 residues. Trimming pared 5 bases from V and 0 bases from J, leaving 11 bases between. The CDR3 region has the DNA TGTGCCAGCTCATCAGACAGGAGCTCCTACAATGAGCAGTTCTTC. This sequence encodes CASSSDRSSYNEQFF.

This chain joins TRBV18 and TRBJ1-6; possibly TRBD1 for D (6 bases). Trimming left V 3 bases short and J 8 bases short, with 8 bases between. The CDR3 has 13 amino acids. Germline CDR1 is KGHSH and CDR2 is LQKENI. The CDR3 DNA sequence: TGTGCCAGCTCACCGAACAGGGATTCACCCCTCCACTTT. Protein: CASSPNRDSPLHF.

The chain joins TRBV7-9 to TRBJ2-7; 9 nucleotides line up with TRBD1. The germline CDR1 and CDR2 sequences are SEHNR and FQNEAQ (reference sequence). This CDR3 is built from 19 residues. With V trimmed by 5 bases and J by 3 bases, 20 bases remained unmatched. The CDR3 coding sequence is TGTGCCAGCAGCGCAGCTACGACAGGGGGACAGCGAACCTACTACGAGCAGTACTTC. It specifies CASSAATTGGQRTYYEQYF. The variable domain in full, with the rest retrieved from reference TRBV7-9 and TRBJ2-7, is DTGVSQNPRHKITKRGQNVTFRCDPISEHNRLYWYRQTLGQGPEFLTYFQNEAQLEKSRLLSDRFSAERPKGSFSTLEIQRTEQGDSAMYLCASSAATTGGQRTYYEQYFGPGTRLTVT.

The chain couples TRBV4-2 to TRBJ1-4, with 8 bases matching TRBD1. Germline V CDR1 and CDR2: LGHNA, YNFKEQ. V gave up 0 bases and J gave up 8 bases; unmatched junction bases: 11. There are 17 residues in the CDR3. For the CDR3, the DNA is TGTGCCAGCAGCCAAGATTATACAGGGGGGTTTGGGGAAAAACTGTTTTTT. Translating gives CASSQDYTGGFGEKLFF.